These 12 T cell receptor beta chains came from one sample sequenced in a study of blood T cell repertoires in COVID-19. Using immunoSEQ multiplex PCR, the repertoire was profiled, and TCRdb retains in-frame clones only, with some absent. The sample records approximately 65,000 clones, 90% being singletons. Material: peripheral blood. These receptors originate from a woman aged 18-29 years with acute or convalescent COVID-19.

The chain combines TRBV6-2 or TRBV6-3 with TRBJ1-3, with D perhaps TRBD1 (6 bases). V lost 5 bases and J 9 bases, leaving 11 bases between the germline ends. The CDR3 has 12 amino acids. Looked up from germline, CDR1 is MNHEY and CDR2 is SVGEGT. CDR3 loop: CASSDGQPTIYF. The CDR3 DNA is TGTGCCAGCAGTGACGGACAGCCCACCATATATTTT.

The rearrangement links TRBV29-1 to TRBJ2-2; TRBD2 is a possible D gene (5 bases). This CDR3 spans 14 amino acids. Germline values: CDR1 SQVTM, CDR2 ANQGSEA. Trimming removed 4 bases from V and 1 base from J, with 10 bases in between. The CDR3 sequence is CSVGASRNTGELFF. Written as DNA, the CDR3 is TGCAGCGTTGGGGCTAGCAGGAACACCGGGGAGCTGTTTTTT.

The table lists this clone with a count of one. The rearrangement links TRBV12-3 or TRBV12-4 to TRBJ1-6; TRBD1 matches 9 bases. This CDR3 has 13 amino acids. Trimming cost V 5 bases and J 10 bases; bases outside gene matches: 3. CDR3 coding DNA: TGTGCCAGCAGTGGGACAGGGCACTCACCCCTCCACTTT. It specifies CASSGTGHSPLHF.

The V call is TRBV28, the J call TRBJ1-6; the match to TRBD1 covers 7 bases. Germline V CDR1 and CDR2: MDHEN, SYDVKM. The CDR3 has 14 amino acids. V lost 2 bases, J lost 7 bases, and 2 bases stayed unmatched. The CDR3 DNA is TGTGCCAGCAGTTTAACAGGGGTCAATTCACCCCTCCACTTT. Translation gives CASSLTGVNSPLHF.

The chain links TRBV19 to TRBJ2-7; 8 nucleotides match TRBD2. Germline trimming cut 9 bases from V and 3 bases from J; bases unmatched to any gene: 10. The CDR3 length is 14 residues. Germline V gene data show CDR1 as LNHDA and CDR2 as SQIVND (reference sequence). The CDR3 DNA follows: TGTGCCAGCCCGCAGACCGGGACTAGCTACGAGCAGTACTTC. Protein sequence: CASPQTGTSYEQYF.

This clone showed up just a few times. J is TRBJ2-5 and V is TRBV7-9, with D possibly being TRBD2 (5 bases). The CDR3 covers 16 residues. CDR1 is SEHNR and CDR2 is FQNEAQ in the germline V gene (reference sequence). Between the trimmed V and J ends, which lost 2 bases and 6 bases, there was a span of 19 bases. CDR3 protein: CASSLLSGRRRQTQYF. For the CDR3, the DNA is TGTGCCAGCAGCTTACTGTCGGGAAGGAGGAGGCAGACCCAGTACTTC.

The V call is TRBV28, the J call TRBJ1-5, with a weak D call TRBD1 (5 bases). CDR1 is MDHEN, CDR2 SYDVKM, per germline. There are 15 residues in the CDR3. The V and J ends lost 4 bases and 6 bases respectively, with 16 bases between them. The CDR3 loop is CASSSPSRVVQPQHF. CDR3 sequence (DNA): TGTGCCAGCAGTTCTCCGTCCAGGGTAGTTCAGCCCCAGCATTTT.

The chain combines TRBV7-9 with TRBJ2-4; 9 nucleotides agree with TRBD2. CDR1 is SEHNR and CDR2 is FQNEAQ in the germline V gene (reference sequence). The CDR3 is 18 residues long. With V trimmed by 5 bases and J by 6 bases, 17 bases remained unmatched. The CDR3 DNA reads as TGTGCCAGCAGCGACCCGGGACTAGCAGGGCCCCGGGGAAACATTCAGTACTTC. Protein product: CASSDPGLAGPRGNIQYF.

This sequence joins TRBV6-5 and TRBJ2-6; 7 positions agree with TRBD1. This CDR3 comprises 13 residues. The germline V gene encodes CDR1 MNHEY and CDR2 SVGAGI. CDR3 coding DNA: TGTGCGGGACAGAGTCCTGGGGCCAACGTCCTGACTTTC. Amino acids: CAGQSPGANVLTF.

The rearrangement links TRBV11-2 to TRBJ2-1; TRBD2 aligns across 9 bases. CDR3 length equals 14 residues. Trimming cost V 4 bases and J 8 bases; bases outside gene matches: 6. The germline CDR1 and CDR2 sequences are SGHAT and FQNNGV. The CDR3 reads CASSYGLATHEQFF. The DNA for the CDR3 is TGTGCCAGCAGCTACGGACTAGCGACCCATGAGCAGTTCTTC.

This chain joins TRBV3-1 (or the pseudogene TRBV3-2) and TRBJ2-6; tentative D call: TRBD1 (6 bases). Germline-derived CDR1 and CDR2 are LGHDT and YNNKEL (reference sequence). The CDR3 totals 17 residues. The V and J ends lost 5 bases and 1 base respectively, with 15 bases between them. The CDR3 bases are TGTGCCAGCAGCGCCCAGGGGCGGATTTCTGGGGCCAACGTCCTGACTTTC. Protein product: CASSAQGRISGANVLTF.

The chain couples TRBV7-2 to TRBJ2-1, with 14 bases aligning to TRBD2. The junction had 6 bases not matched to a gene; V was cut back by 4 bases and J by 4 bases. The CDR3 spans 17 residues. Germline CDR1 reads SGHTA; CDR2 reads FQGNSA. The CDR3 DNA follows: TGTGCCAGCAGCTCCCCAGGACTAGCGGGAGGATACAATGAGCAGTTCTTC. Translating it yields CASSSPGLAGGYNEQFF.